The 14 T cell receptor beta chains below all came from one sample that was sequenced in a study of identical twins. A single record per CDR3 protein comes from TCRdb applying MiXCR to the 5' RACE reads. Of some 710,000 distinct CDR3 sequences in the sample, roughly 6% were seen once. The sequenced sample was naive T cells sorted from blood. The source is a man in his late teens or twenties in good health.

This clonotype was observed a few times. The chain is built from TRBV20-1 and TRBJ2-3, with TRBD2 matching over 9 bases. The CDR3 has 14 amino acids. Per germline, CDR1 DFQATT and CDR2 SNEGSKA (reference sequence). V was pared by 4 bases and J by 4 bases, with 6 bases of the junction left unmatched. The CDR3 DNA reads TGCAGTGCTATCAAGCGGGAGGAATCAGATACGCAGTATTTT. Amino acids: CSAIKREESDTQYF.

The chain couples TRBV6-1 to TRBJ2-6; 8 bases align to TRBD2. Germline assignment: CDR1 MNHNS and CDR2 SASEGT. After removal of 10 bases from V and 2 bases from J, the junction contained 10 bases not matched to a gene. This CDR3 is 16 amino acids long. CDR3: CATGRAGQAGANVLTF. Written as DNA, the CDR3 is TGTGCCACCGGGAGGGCCGGCCAGGCTGGGGCCAACGTCCTGACTTTC.

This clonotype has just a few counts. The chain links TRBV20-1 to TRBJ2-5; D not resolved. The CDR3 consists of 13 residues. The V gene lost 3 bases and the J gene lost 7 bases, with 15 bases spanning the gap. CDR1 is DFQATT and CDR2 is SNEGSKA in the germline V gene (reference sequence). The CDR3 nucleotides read TGCAGTGCTAGCGAGGACGGCCGTGGGACCCAGTACTTC. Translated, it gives CSASEDGRGTQYF.

Here the CDR3 reads CASSQVTGANVLTF. The CDR3 DNA follows: TGTGCCAGCAGCCAGGTAACTGGGGCCAACGTCCTGACTTTC. This sequence joins TRBV3-1 and TRBJ2-6; D is unresolved. The V end lost 3 bases, the J end lost 2 bases, and 5 bases lay between the germline ends. Germline V gene lookup returns CDR1 LGHDT and CDR2 YNNKEL (reference sequence). The CDR3 contains 14 residues.

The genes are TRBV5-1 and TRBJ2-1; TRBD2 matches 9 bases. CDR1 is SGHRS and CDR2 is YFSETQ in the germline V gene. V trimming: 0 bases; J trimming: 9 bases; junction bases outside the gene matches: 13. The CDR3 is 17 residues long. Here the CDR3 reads CASSLALYASGNSEQFF. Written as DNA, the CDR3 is TGCGCCAGCAGCTTGGCCCTCTATGCTAGCGGGAATAGTGAGCAGTTCTTC.

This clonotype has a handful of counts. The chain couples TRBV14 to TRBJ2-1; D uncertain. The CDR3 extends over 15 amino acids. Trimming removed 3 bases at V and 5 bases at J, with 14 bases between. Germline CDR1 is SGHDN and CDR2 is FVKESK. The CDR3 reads CASSHVLIGNNEQFF. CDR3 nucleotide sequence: TGTGCCAGCAGCCATGTCCTAATTGGGAACAATGAGCAGTTCTTC.

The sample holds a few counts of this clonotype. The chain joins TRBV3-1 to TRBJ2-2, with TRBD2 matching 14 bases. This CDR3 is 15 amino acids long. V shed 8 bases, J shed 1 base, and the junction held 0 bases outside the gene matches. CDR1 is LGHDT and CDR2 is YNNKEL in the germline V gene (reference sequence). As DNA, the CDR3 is TGTGCCAGCGGGACTAGCGGGGGGAACACCGGGGAGCTGTTTTTT. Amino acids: CASGTSGGNTGELFF. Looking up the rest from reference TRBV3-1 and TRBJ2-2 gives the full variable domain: DTAVSQTPKYLVTQMGNDKSIKCEQNLGHDTMYWYKQDSKKFLKIMFSYNNKELIINETVPNRFSPKSPDKAHLNLHINSLELGDSAVYFCASGTSGGNTGELFFGEGSRLTVL.

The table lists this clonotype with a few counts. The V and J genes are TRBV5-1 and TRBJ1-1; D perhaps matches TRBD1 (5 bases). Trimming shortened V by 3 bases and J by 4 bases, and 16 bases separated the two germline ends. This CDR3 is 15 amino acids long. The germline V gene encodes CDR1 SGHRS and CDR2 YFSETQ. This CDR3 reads CASSSGNSFSTEAFF. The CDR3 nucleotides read TGCGCCAGCAGCTCAGGGAACTCCTTTTCCACTGAAGCTTTCTTT.

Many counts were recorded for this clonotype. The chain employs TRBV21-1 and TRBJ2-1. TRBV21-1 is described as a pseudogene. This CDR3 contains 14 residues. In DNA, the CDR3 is TGTGCCAGCAATTGCCAAACCCTATACAATGAGCAGTTCTTC. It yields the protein CASNCQTLYNEQFF.

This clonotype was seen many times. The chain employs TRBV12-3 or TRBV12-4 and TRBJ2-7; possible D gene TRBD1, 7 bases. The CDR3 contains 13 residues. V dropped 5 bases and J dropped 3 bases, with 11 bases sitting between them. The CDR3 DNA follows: TGTGCCAGCAGTCAGGGGGGCGTCTACGAGCAGTACGTC. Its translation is CASSQGGVYEQYV.

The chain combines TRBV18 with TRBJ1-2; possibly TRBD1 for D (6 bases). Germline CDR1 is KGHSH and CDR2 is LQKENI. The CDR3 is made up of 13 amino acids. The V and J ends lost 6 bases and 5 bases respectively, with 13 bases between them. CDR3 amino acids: CASSPGAEYGYTF. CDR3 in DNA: TGTGCCAGCTCTCCAGGGGCAGAATATGGCTACACCTTC.

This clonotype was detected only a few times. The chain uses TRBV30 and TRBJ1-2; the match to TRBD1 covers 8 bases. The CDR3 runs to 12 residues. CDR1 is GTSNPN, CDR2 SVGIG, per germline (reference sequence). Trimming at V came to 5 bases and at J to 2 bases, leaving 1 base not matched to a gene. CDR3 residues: CAWRDRNYGYTF. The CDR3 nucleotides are TGTGCCTGGCGGGACAGGAACTATGGCTACACCTTC.

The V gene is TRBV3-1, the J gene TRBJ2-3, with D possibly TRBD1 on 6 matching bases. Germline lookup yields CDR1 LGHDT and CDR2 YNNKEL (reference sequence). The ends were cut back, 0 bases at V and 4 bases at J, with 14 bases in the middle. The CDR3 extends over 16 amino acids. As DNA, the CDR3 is TGTGCCAGCAGCCAAGACAGGGGCGGTTTCCCAGATACGCAGTATTTT. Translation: CASSQDRGGFPDTQYF.

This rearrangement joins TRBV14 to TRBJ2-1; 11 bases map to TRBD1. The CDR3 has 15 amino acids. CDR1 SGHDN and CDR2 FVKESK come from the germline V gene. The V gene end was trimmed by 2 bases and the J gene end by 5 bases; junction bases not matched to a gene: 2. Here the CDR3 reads CASSQWDRGNNEQFF. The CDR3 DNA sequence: TGTGCCAGCAGCCAATGGGACAGGGGGAACAATGAGCAGTTCTTC.